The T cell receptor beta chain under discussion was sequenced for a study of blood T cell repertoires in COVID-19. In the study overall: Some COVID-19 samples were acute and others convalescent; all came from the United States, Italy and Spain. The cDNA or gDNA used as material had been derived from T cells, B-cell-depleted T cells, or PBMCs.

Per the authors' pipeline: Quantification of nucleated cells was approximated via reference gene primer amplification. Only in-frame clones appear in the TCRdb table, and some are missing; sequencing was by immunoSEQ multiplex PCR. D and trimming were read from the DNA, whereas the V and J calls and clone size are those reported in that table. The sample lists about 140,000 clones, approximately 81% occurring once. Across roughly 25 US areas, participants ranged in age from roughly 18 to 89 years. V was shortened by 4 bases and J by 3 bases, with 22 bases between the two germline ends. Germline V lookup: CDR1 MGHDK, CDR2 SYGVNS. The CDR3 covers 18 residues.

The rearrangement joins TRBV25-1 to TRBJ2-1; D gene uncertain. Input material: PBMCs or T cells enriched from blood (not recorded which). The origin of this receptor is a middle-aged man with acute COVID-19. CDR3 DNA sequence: TGTGCCAGCAGTGCACCGAGGCCGTTAGGCGCCTACTACAATGAGCAGTTCTTC. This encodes CASSAPRPLGAYYNEQFF.